These T cell receptor beta chains were read from a single sample in a study of blood T cell repertoires in COVID-19. The repertoire was sequenced with immunoSEQ multiplex PCR; TCRdb's copy has only in-frame clones and lacks some. The sample yields about 81,000 clones, 75% to 90% seen once. Sample: peripheral blood. The origin of the receptors is a woman of 80 years or more with active COVID-19. Both conserved end residues are part of each CDR3. D genes are given only for firm matches. Clone size appears in some rows only: once, few, many, or a class for an expanded clone.

CDR3nt	CDR3aa	d_gene	abundance	v_gene	j_gene
TGCGCCAGCAGCCAAGATTGGCTAGCCGAAACCAAAAACATTCAGTACTTC	CASSQDWLAETKNIQYF	-	-	TRBV4-3	TRBJ2-4
TGTGCCAGCAGCACAACTATTTCGGAGTTCTTC	CASSTTISEFF	-	-	TRBV3-1/TRBV3-2	TRBJ2-1
TGTGCCAGCACAGGGATCACTGAAGCTTTCTTT	CASTGITEAFF	-	once	TRBV25-1	TRBJ1-1
TGCGCCAGCAGCCAGACTCACCCGGGGTTTGGGGAGCAGTTCTTC	CASSQTHPGFGEQFF	-	-	TRBV4-3	TRBJ2-1
TGTGCCAGCAGCTTCCAGACAGACTATGGCTACACCTTC	CASSFQTDYGYTF	-	-	TRBV7-2	TRBJ1-2
TGTGCCAGCAGCTTTCTGGGAGGACGGCCCTCTGGAAACACCATATATTTT	CASSFLGGRPSGNTIYF	-	-	TRBV7-2	TRBJ1-3
TGCGCCAGCAGCCAAGACCCTCCAGGGGGGCTAGGGGCCAACGTCCTGACTTTC	CASSQDPPGGLGANVLTF	-	-	TRBV4-3	TRBJ2-6
TGTGCCAGCAGTTTAGGGGACACCCGGGTCCGCACTGAAGCTTTCTTT	CASSLGDTRVRTEAFF	-	-	TRBV28	TRBJ1-1
TGTGCCAGCACCCCGACGGGAGGCCAGCCCCAGCATTTT	CASTPTGGQPQHF	-	-	TRBV2	TRBJ1-5
TGTGCCAGCAGCCCAAAGCTCACTAGCGATCCTTCCTACGAGCAGTACTTC	CASSPKLTSDPSYEQYF	TRBD2	few	TRBV7-2	TRBJ2-7
TGTGCCAGCAGCTTAGATACTCCCGACAGGGATCGTGTTACGCAGTATTTT	CASSLDTPDRDRVTQYF	TRBD1	-	TRBV11-2	TRBJ2-3
TGTGCCAGCAGTTCGACTAAGAACCGCTACACCTTC	CASSSTKNRYTF	-	-	TRBV28	TRBJ1-2
TGTGCCAGTAGGCGGACTAGCGGCAACAATGAGCAGTTCTTC	CASRRTSGNNEQFF	TRBD2	-	TRBV19	TRBJ2-1
TGTGCCAGCAGTTACCACAGGGTTGGGTCCTACGAGCAGTACTTC	CASSYHRVGSYEQYF	-	-	TRBV6-2/TRBV6-3	TRBJ2-7
TGTGCCAGCAGTCCCCAGGGACTCAACAATGAGCAGTTCTTC	CASSPQGLNNEQFF	-	-	TRBV25-1	TRBJ2-1
TGTGCCAGCAGTCCGGGACTCCTCTACGAGCAGTACTTC	CASSPGLLYEQYF	-	-	TRBV25-1	TRBJ2-7
TGTGCCATCAAAAACGGCGGGAGGGCCTACAATGAGCAGTTCTTC	CAIKNGGRAYNEQFF	TRBD2	-	TRBV10-3	TRBJ2-1
TGTGCCAGCAGCCCGGACAGAGATACGCAGTATTTT	CASSPDRDTQYF	-	-	TRBV16	TRBJ2-3
TGTGCCAGCAGCTTAGACAGGGCATCTCTGGGCTACACCTTC	CASSLDRASLGYTF	-	-	TRBV7-9	TRBJ1-2
TGTGCCAGCAGCTTAAGGCAGGGGAGCACAGATACGCAGTATTTT	CASSLRQGSTDTQYF	-	-	TRBV7-3	TRBJ2-3
TGTGCCACCCGGAGCGGGTACGAGCAGTACTTC	CATRSGYEQYF	-	-	TRBV10-3	TRBJ2-7
TGTGCCAGCAGCCCGGGGGGTAGCTCCTACAATGAGCAGTTCTTC	CASSPGGSSYNEQFF	TRBD2	-	TRBV11-3	TRBJ2-1
TGTGCCAGCAGTGGCCGTCAGGGTATCTATGGCTACACCTTC	CASSGRQGIYGYTF	-	-	TRBV6-2/TRBV6-3	TRBJ1-2
TGTGCCAGCAGTTCACCAGGGAAGGGCTACACCTTC	CASSSPGKGYTF	-	-	TRBV6-2/TRBV6-3	TRBJ1-2
TGTGCCAGCAGCCACTACGAGGGACTAGCGGGAGGGCCATCCAATGAGCAGTTCTTC	CASSHYEGLAGGPSNEQFF	TRBD2	once	TRBV4-2	TRBJ2-1
TGTGCCAGCAGCCGACTAGTTGGAGATACGCAGTATTTT	CASSRLVGDTQYF	-	-	TRBV7-2	TRBJ2-3
TGTGCCAGTAGTATAGTTTCCGGGATCCACAATGAGCAGTTCTTC	CASSIVSGIHNEQFF	-	-	TRBV19	TRBJ2-1
TGTGCCACCAGCAGAGATGTGACAGAGGGCAATCAGCCCCAGCATTTT	CATSRDVTEGNQPQHF	-	few	TRBV15	TRBJ1-5
TGTGCCAGCAGCTTAGCACCCGGGACTCACAATGAGCAGTTCTTC	CASSLAPGTHNEQFF	-	-	TRBV7-8	TRBJ2-1
TGTGCCAGCAGCTTAGATAGCCCGGGGACCCAGTACTTC	CASSLDSPGTQYF	-	-	TRBV7-9	TRBJ2-5
TGTGCCAGCAGTCTCTCTGAGGCCGGGGAGCTGTTTTTT	CASSLSEAGELFF	-	-	TRBV28	TRBJ2-2
TGTGCCAGCAGCCATGGGTTACAGGGAAGTAACTATGGCTACACCTTC	CASSHGLQGSNYGYTF	-	-	TRBV3-1/TRBV3-2	TRBJ1-2
TGTGCCAGCATCCTTAAACAGGGGCTCGGGCCCCAGCATTTT	CASILKQGLGPQHF	-	-	TRBV21-1	TRBJ1-5
TGTGCCAGCAGTTTACAGCGGAACTACGAGCAGTACTTC	CASSLQRNYEQYF	-	-	TRBV27	TRBJ2-7
TGTGCCAGTAGTATCCAGGGGACCCAAGAGACCCAGTACTTC	CASSIQGTQETQYF	-	-	TRBV19	TRBJ2-5
TGTGCCAGCAGCTTAGCTAGAGCCGGGGAGCTGTTTTTT	CASSLARAGELFF	-	-	TRBV7-9	TRBJ2-2
TGCGCCAGCAGCCGTGGGATAGCGGGGGACACAGATACGCAGTATTTT	CASSRGIAGDTDTQYF	TRBD2	once	TRBV4-3	TRBJ2-3
TGTGCCAGCAGCTTACAGTCAGGGTTGGCGAACACTGAAGCTTTCTTT	CASSLQSGLANTEAFF	-	-	TRBV7-3	TRBJ1-1
TGCGCCAGCAGCTACTCCACTAGCGGACGGAATGAGCAGTTCTTC	CASSYSTSGRNEQFF	TRBD2	-	TRBV4-3	TRBJ2-1
TGTGCCAGCAGCTTACTGAGCTCCTACAATGAGCAGTTCTTC	CASSLLSSYNEQFF	-	-	TRBV6-6	TRBJ2-1
TGCGCCAGCAGCTGGACAAGCCAAGAGACCCAGTACTTC	CASSWTSQETQYF	-	-	TRBV5-1	TRBJ2-5
TGTGCCAGCAGCTTGCAACTTACCAAAAACATTCAGTACTTC	CASSLQLTKNIQYF	-	-	TRBV5-4	TRBJ2-4
TGTGCCAGCAGCCCCGGGACAGGGGGCACCGGGGAGCTGTTTTTT	CASSPGTGGTGELFF	TRBD1	once	TRBV5-8	TRBJ2-2
TGTGCCAGCAGCCCGTGGAACAGGGGGGACTATGGCTACACCTTC	CASSPWNRGDYGYTF	TRBD1	-	TRBV7-9	TRBJ1-2
TGCGCCAGCAGCTTGCAGGGATTGGAGACCCAGTACTTC	CASSLQGLETQYF	-	-	TRBV5-1	TRBJ2-5